This TCR beta chain was sequenced in a study of shared clonotypes between healthy human individuals. V lost 1 base, J lost 3 bases, and 11 bases stayed unmatched. The germline gives CDR1 MDHEN, CDR2 SYDVKM. The CDR3 loop spans 17 amino acids. TCRdb keeps only in-frame clones here, not all; method: immunoSEQ multiplex PCR. The table has about 1 million clones, roughly 75% seen once. The receptor's source is a man between 18 and 35 years old in good health. Sequencing input: memory CD4+ T cells sorted from blood. Subset in this sample: CD45RA-negative fraction. This rearrangement joins TRBV28 to TRBJ1-1; 7 bases are a match to TRBD1. CDR3 loop: CASSLFQGVTLDTEAFF. CDR3 nucleotides: TGTGCCAGCAGTTTATTTCAGGGGGTGACACTGGACACTGAAGCTTTCTTT.